The source of this TCR beta chain is a study of CD8 T cells in Susac syndrome. FACS was used to enrich TEMRA cells, whereas the CD8+ and CD4+ T cells were obtained by negative isolation. With V trimmed by 7 bases and J by 2 bases, 5 bases remained unmatched. CDR3 length: 14 amino acids. Germline CDR1 reads MNHNS; CDR2 reads SASEGT. About 0.45 to 1 ug RNA was reverse transcribed with random hexamers. TCRdb ran MiXCR on the immunoSEQ multiplex PCR reads and lists one entry per CDR3 protein. The sample records about 120,000 distinct CDR3 sequences, around 96% being singletons. The rearrangement joins TRBV6-1 to TRBJ2-3; TRBD2 agrees at 8 bases. This TCR was recovered from a human donor with Susac syndrome. Source material: CD4+ T cells from PBMCs. The CDR3, as DNA: TGTGCCAGCATGGCGGGAGGAAACACAGATACGCAGTATTTT. Protein sequence: CASMAGGNTDTQYF.